These 30 T cell receptor beta chains share one sample of origin, sequenced in a study of cytomegalovirus exposure and HLA in healthy donors. With 60 Vbeta and 13 Jbeta primers, the PCR was carried out. TCRdb keeps only in-frame clones here, not all; method: immunoSEQ multiplex PCR. The sample gives some 160,000 clones, roughly 80% of which show up once; roughly 8% is in the top ten. Sequencing was performed on PBMCs. These receptors were obtained from a male donor in good health and CMV-seropositive.

The rearrangement joins TRBV28 to TRBJ2-7; 9 nucleotides line up with TRBD1. J was trimmed by 2 bases and V by 10 bases; bases with no gene match: 9. Germline CDR1 reads MDHEN; CDR2 reads SYDVKM. The CDR3 spans 14 residues. CDR3: CATSSGQGPYEQYF. The CDR3 DNA is TGTGCCACTTCCTCGGGACAGGGACCCTACGAGCAGTACTTC.

The chain joins TRBV19 to TRBJ2-2; D not resolved. V was trimmed by 1 base and J by 8 bases, leaving 8 bases between them. Germline CDR1 reads LNHDA; CDR2 reads SQIVND (reference sequence). CDR3 length equals 13 residues. The CDR3 here is CASSIVSPGELFF. CDR3 bases: TGTGCCAGTAGTATAGTCAGTCCGGGGGAGCTGTTTTTT.

The J gene is TRBJ2-3, the V gene TRBV6-4; 11 nucleotides line up with TRBD1. Germline values: CDR1 MRHNA, CDR2 SNTAGT. J lost 0 bases, V lost 6 bases, and 8 bases had no gene match. The CDR3 length is 17 residues. The CDR3 bases are TGTGCCAGCAGGAGCGGGACAGGGGGTCGGAGCACAGATACGCAGTATTTT. Protein: CASRSGTGGRSTDTQYF.

As for this clone: A read error may account for a junction end that differs from germline. The rearrangement links TRBV15 to TRBJ2-6, with 8 bases lining up with TRBD2. Per the germline V gene, CDR1 is LNHNV and CDR2 is YYDKDF (reference sequence). The CDR3 totals 15 residues. The CDR3 reads CATSRDTGRANGLTF. The CDR3 DNA reads as TGTGCCACCAGCAGAGATACCGGGAGGGCCAACGGCCTGACTTTC.

The rearrangement joins TRBV5-5 to TRBJ2-5, with 9 positions matching TRBD1. Germline trimming cut 5 bases from V and 5 bases from J; bases unmatched to any gene: 13. Per germline, CDR1 SGHKS and CDR2 YYEKEE (reference sequence). The CDR3 is 16 residues long. In DNA form, the CDR3 reads TGTGCCAGCAGTTTGACCGGGACAGGGCTTCGGGAGACCCAGTACTTC. It codes for CASSLTGTGLRETQYF.

The CDR3 nucleotides are TGTGCCAGCAGCTTGAGAGGGGGGGACACTGAAGCTTTCTTT. Its translation: CASSLRGGDTEAFF. V and J are TRBV11-3 and TRBJ1-1, with a tentative D call TRBD1 (6 bases). Germline V gene data show CDR1 as SGHNT and CDR2 as YENEEA. Trimming took off 3 bases at V and 3 bases at J, with 11 bases between the two ends. This CDR3 is 14 amino acids long.

This clone was observed a few times. The rearrangement uses TRBV9 and TRBJ2-7; D might be TRBD1 (6 bases). V lost 3 bases and J lost 0, with 13 bases in between. There are 15 residues in the CDR3. Germline values: CDR1 SGDLS, CDR2 YYNGEE. In DNA, the CDR3 is TGTGCCAGCAGCGCGAGGGGGACCTTCTCCTACGAGCAGTACTTC. It is translated as CASSARGTFSYEQYF.

The V gene is TRBV10-3, the J gene TRBJ2-3; TRBD1 is a possible D gene (5 bases). CDR1 is ENHRY, CDR2 SYGVKD, per germline. This CDR3 region has 15 residues. V lost 3 bases, J lost 1 base, and 11 bases lay in between. This chain's CDR3 is CAISDVRAGTDTQYF. The CDR3 region has the DNA TGTGCCATCAGTGACGTCAGGGCAGGCACAGATACGCAGTATTTT.

The rearrangement joins TRBV6-1 to TRBJ2-2; the D is unclear. CDR1 and CDR2 (germline): MNHNS, SASEGT. Trimming left V 2 bases short and J 0 bases short, with 4 bases between. The CDR3 extends over 14 amino acids. CDR3 nucleotide sequence: TGTGCCAGCAGTGAATCGGCGAACACCGGGGAGCTGTTTTTT. Encoded protein: CASSESANTGELFF.

The V and J genes are TRBV27 and TRBJ1-2; no clear D. The germline V gene has CDR1 MNHEY and CDR2 SMNVEV (reference sequence). V lost 7 bases and J lost 7, with 22 bases in between. The CDR3 is 15 amino acids. The CDR3 region has the DNA TGTGCCAGCACGCTGATCGGAGGGCTATCCTCTGGCTACACCTTC. Protein product: CASTLIGGLSSGYTF.

Turning to this clone: Its ends do not fully match the called genes, so a read error is possible. This CDR3 reads CASSPTGFYSGANGLTF. CDR3 in DNA: TGTGCCAGCAGTCCTACAGGGTTCTACTCTGGGGCCAACGGCCTGACTTTC. This chain joins TRBV27 and TRBJ2-6, with D possibly being TRBD1 (6 bases). The CDR3 length is 17 residues. Germline V gives CDR1 MNHEY, CDR2 SMNVEV (reference sequence).

This clone showed up just a few times. The chain combines TRBV4-3 with TRBJ2-3, with 14 bases that match TRBD2. Germline CDR1 LGHNA, CDR2 YSLEER. Trimming took 3 bases from V and 6 from J; bases not matched to a gene: 8. The CDR3 is 17 amino acids. The CDR3 DNA reads as TGCGCCAGCAGCCAGGGCGGACTAGCGGGAGGAACGGATACGCAGTATTTT. This encodes CASSQGGLAGGTDTQYF.

V usage is TRBV4-3 and J usage is TRBJ2-7; the match to TRBD1 covers 11 bases. Germline trimming cut 3 bases from V and 3 bases from J; bases unmatched to any gene: 10. CDR1 and CDR2 from the germline V gene are LGHNA and YSLEER. CDR3 length: 17 residues. CDR3 sequence reads: CASSQGTGGILGYEQYF. DNA of the CDR3: TGCGCCAGCAGCCAGGGGACAGGGGGAATATTGGGCTACGAGCAGTACTTC.

The rearrangement uses TRBV9 and TRBJ2-1; 12 bases align to TRBD2. This CDR3 spans 15 amino acids. Germline loops: CDR1 SGDLS, CDR2 YYNGEE. Unmatched junction bases numbered 6, after V lost 4 bases and J lost 7 bases. Here the CDR3 reads CASSLRTSGKNEQFF. The CDR3 DNA reads TGTGCCAGCAGCTTGCGGACTAGCGGGAAAAATGAGCAGTTCTTC.

V usage is TRBV28 and J usage is TRBJ1-5; 7 bases match TRBD1. This CDR3 region has 16 residues. The germline CDR1 and CDR2 sequences are MDHEN and SYDVKM. V lost 6 bases, J lost 1 base, and 9 bases stayed unmatched. This CDR3 reads CASREGGARSNQPQHF. The CDR3, as DNA: TGTGCCAGCAGAGAAGGGGGCGCGCGAAGCAATCAGCCCCAGCATTTT.

The rearrangement joins TRBV19 to TRBJ1-1, with D unresolved. The CDR3 is 15 residues long. Per germline, CDR1 LNHDA and CDR2 SQIVND (reference sequence). V lost 3 bases and J 0 bases, leaving 11 bases between the germline ends. This CDR3 is CASSINSQLNTEAFF. The CDR3 bases are TGTGCCAGTAGTATTAACTCACAGCTGAACACTGAAGCTTTCTTT.

The rearrangement links TRBV4-3 to TRBJ1-6; weak D call: TRBD1 (5 bases). V was pared by 0 bases and J by 10 bases, with 13 bases between. Germline V CDR1 and CDR2: LGHNA, YSLEER. The CDR3 is made up of 15 amino acids. The CDR3 region is CASSQDFQGTSPLHF. The CDR3 bases are TGCGCCAGCAGCCAAGATTTCCAGGGTACATCACCCCTCCACTTT.

This clone was found once. The chain carries TRBV19 and TRBJ2-1; TRBD2 matches at 8 bases. V trimming: 3 bases; J trimming: 1 base; junction bases outside the gene matches: 5. CDR1 and CDR2 from the germline V gene are LNHDA and SQIVND (reference sequence). CDR3 size: 16 residues. The CDR3 DNA sequence: TGTGCCAGTAGTATCCAGCGGGAGCCTTCCTACAATGAGCAGTTCTTC. Translating it yields CASSIQREPSYNEQFF.

V is TRBV5-1 and J is TRBJ1-2; possibly TRBD1 for D (6 bases). V lost 4 bases, J lost 6 bases, and 10 bases lay in between. Per germline, CDR1 SGHRS and CDR2 YFSETQ. CDR3 length equals 12 residues. CDR3 region: CASSENRDGYTF. The CDR3 DNA sequence: TGCGCCAGCAGCGAAAACAGGGATGGCTACACCTTC.

As regards this clone: One end of the junction is discordant with germline, which a read error may explain. The chain couples TRBV29-1 to TRBJ2-1; D is unresolved. There are 13 residues in the CDR3. Germline CDR1 SQVTM, CDR2 ANQGSEA. The CDR3 DNA reads TGCAGCGTTGACAGGCGAACCTACAATGGGCAGTTCTTC. Its translation is CSVDRRTYNGQFF.

The chain joins TRBV7-9 to TRBJ1-5, with a weak D call TRBD1 (5 bases). The CDR3 consists of 15 residues. CDR1 is SEHNR, CDR2 FQNEAQ, per germline (reference sequence). V dropped 7 bases and J dropped 1 base, with 14 bases sitting between them. The CDR3 loop is CASTLSGASNQPQHF. DNA of the CDR3: TGTGCCAGCACCTTGAGCGGGGCCAGCAATCAGCCCCAGCATTTT.

The rearrangement uses TRBV12-5 and TRBJ2-3, with 13 bases that match TRBD2. The J segment lost 1 base and the V segment lost 4 bases, leaving 2 bases of the junction unmatched. From germline, CDR1 is LGHNT and CDR2 FRNRAP. CDR3 size: 16 residues. The CDR3 DNA reads as TGTGCTAGTGGTTCGGGGACTAGCGGGGGCACAGATACGCAGTATTTT. Encoded protein: CASGSGTSGGTDTQYF.

This sequence joins TRBV4-1 and TRBJ1-5; D unclear. Germline-derived CDR1 and CDR2 are MGHRA and YSYEKL. Trimming removed 1 base at V and 0 bases at J, with 10 bases between. The CDR3 sequence is 16 residues long. The CDR3 is CASSQAIGDSNQPQHF. CDR3 sequence (DNA): TGCGCCAGCAGCCAAGCAATCGGGGATAGCAATCAGCCCCAGCATTTT.

In DNA, the CDR3 is TGTGCCAGCAGCTGGGTAGTAGCAGGGGTAGATGAAGCTTTCTTT. Amino acid sequence: CASSWVVAGVDEAFF. V usage is TRBV5-6 and J usage is TRBJ1-1; D perhaps matches TRBD1 (6 bases). The CDR3 loop spans 15 amino acids. V was shortened by 3 bases and J by 7 bases, with 19 bases between the two germline ends. Germline V CDR1 and CDR2: SGHDT, YYEEEE.

In this sample, this clone turned up a few times. This chain connects TRBV5-4 to TRBJ2-1, with 12 nucleotides matching TRBD2. Germline V gene lookup returns CDR1 SGHNT and CDR2 YYREEE (reference sequence). CDR3 length: 15 amino acids. V lost 3 bases to trimming and J lost 8 bases; unmatched junction nucleotides: 6. The CDR3 loop is CASSSGLAGLYEQFF. The CDR3 bases are TGTGCCAGCAGCTCCGGACTAGCGGGACTGTATGAGCAGTTCTTC.

This CDR3 is CASSFYGKRDTGSRTEAFF. In nucleotides, the CDR3 is TGTGCCAGCAGCTTCTATGGTAAGCGAGACACAGGATCTCGCACTGAAGCTTTCTTT. This chain connects TRBV7-9 to TRBJ1-1; maybe TRBD1 (5 bases). There are 19 residues in the CDR3. V was pared by 3 bases and J by 4 bases, with 27 bases between. Germline CDR1 is SEHNR and CDR2 is FQNEAQ (reference sequence).

This chain joins TRBV10-3 and TRBJ1-3, with D perhaps matching TRBD1 (6 bases). Germline assignment: CDR1 ENHRY and CDR2 SYGVKD. The CDR3 loop spans 15 amino acids. Trimming stripped 2 bases from V and 7 bases from J, with 15 bases between. CDR3 coding DNA: TGTGCCATCAGTGAGGGGGCATCGGGGGGCAACACCATATATTTT. It codes for CAISEGASGGNTIYF.

The chain carries TRBV7-9 and TRBJ1-4, with D perhaps TRBD1 (6 bases). Trimming left V 1 base short and J 8 bases short, with 23 bases between. Germline loops: CDR1 SEHNR, CDR2 FQNEAQ (reference sequence). The CDR3 has 18 amino acids. CDR3 amino acids: CASSLGSGNSGVGEKLFF. The DNA for the CDR3 is TGTGCCAGCAGCTTAGGGTCCGGGAACTCAGGGGTTGGGGAAAAACTGTTTTTT.

The chain is built from TRBV4-3 and TRBJ1-4; D perhaps matches TRBD1 (6 bases). CDR3 length equals 15 residues. With 1 base removed from V and 6 bases from J, the gap between germline ends came to 12 bases. CDR1 is LGHNA and CDR2 is YSLEER in the germline V gene. This CDR3 is CASSQAQGIDEKLFF. In DNA, the CDR3 is TGCGCCAGCAGCCAAGCACAGGGCATTGATGAAAAACTGTTTTTT.

The chain uses TRBV28 and TRBJ2-7; 7 bases are a match to TRBD1. The J segment lost 1 base and the V segment lost 10 bases, leaving 13 bases of the junction unmatched. Germline-derived CDR1 and CDR2 are MDHEN and SYDVKM. The length of the CDR3 is 15 residues. The CDR3, as DNA: TGTGCCACAGCCCCTCGGGACAGTAGTTCCTACGAGCAGTACTTC. Its translation is CATAPRDSSSYEQYF. The entire variable domain, with the rest obtained from reference TRBV28 and TRBJ2-7, is as follows: DVKVTQSSRYLVKRTGEKVFLECVQDMDHENMFWYRQDPGLGLRLIYFSYDVKMKEKGDIPEGYSVSREKKERFSLILESASTNQTSMYLCATAPRDSSSYEQYFGPGTRLTVT.